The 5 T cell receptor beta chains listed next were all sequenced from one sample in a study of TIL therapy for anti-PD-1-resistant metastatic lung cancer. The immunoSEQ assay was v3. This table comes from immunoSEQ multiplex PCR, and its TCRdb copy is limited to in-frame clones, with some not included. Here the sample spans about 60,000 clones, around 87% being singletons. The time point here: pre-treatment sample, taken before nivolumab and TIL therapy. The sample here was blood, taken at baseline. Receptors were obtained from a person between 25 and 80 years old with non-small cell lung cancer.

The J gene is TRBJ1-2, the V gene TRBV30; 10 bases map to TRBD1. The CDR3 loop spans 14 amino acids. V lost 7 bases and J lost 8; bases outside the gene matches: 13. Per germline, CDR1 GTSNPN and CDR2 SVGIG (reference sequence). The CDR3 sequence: CALQLRDRGPGYTF. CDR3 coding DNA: TGTGCCTTGCAACTCCGGGACAGGGGTCCGGGCTACACCTTC.

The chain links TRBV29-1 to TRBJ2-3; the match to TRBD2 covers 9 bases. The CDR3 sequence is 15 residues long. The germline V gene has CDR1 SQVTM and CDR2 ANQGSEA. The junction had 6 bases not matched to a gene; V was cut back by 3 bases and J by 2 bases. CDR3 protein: CSVEDSGSVTDTQYF. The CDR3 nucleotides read TGCAGCGTTGAGGATAGCGGGAGTGTCACAGATACGCAGTATTTT.

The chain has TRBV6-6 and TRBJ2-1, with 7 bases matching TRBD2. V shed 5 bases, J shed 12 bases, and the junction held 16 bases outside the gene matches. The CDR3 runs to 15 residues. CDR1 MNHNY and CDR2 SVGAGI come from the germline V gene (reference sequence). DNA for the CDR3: TGTGCCAGCAGTCCGTCGCGGGAGAATTTAGGAAGGCAGTTCTTC. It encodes CASSPSRENLGRQFF.

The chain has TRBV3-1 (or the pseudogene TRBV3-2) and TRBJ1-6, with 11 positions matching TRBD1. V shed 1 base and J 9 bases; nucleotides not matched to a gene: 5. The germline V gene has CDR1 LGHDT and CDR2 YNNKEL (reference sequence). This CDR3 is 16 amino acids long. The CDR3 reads CASSQVRDRGSSPLHF. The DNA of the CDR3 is TGTGCCAGCAGCCAAGTTCGGGACAGGGGGAGTTCACCCCTCCACTTT.

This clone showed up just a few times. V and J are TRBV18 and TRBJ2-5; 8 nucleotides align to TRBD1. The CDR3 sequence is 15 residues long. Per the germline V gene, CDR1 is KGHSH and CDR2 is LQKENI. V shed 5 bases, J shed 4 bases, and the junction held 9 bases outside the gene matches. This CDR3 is CASSGQGSLVETQYF. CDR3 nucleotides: TGTGCCAGCTCAGGACAGGGATCCCTCGTAGAGACCCAGTACTTC.